These 28 T cell receptor beta chains were sequenced from one sample in a study of post-analysis software for immune sequencing data. Study outcomes and limitations: Comparison of patients with controls showed 5 or 6 TRBV segments more frequent in patients, TRBV5-6, TRBV5-1 and TRBV20-1 among them.

The antigens for these receptors are not known. Included in the TCR beta cDNA libraries were unique molecular identifiers. Each CDR3 protein gets one entry after TCRdb re-called the PCR reads with MiXCR. Of approximately 440,000 distinct CDR3 sequences in the sample, roughly 45% were seen once. The specimen sequenced was blood. These receptors were taken from a girl aged 10-17 years with multiple sclerosis.

The gene calls are TRBV5-5 and TRBJ1-2, with D unresolved. V was shortened by 4 bases and J by 13 bases, with 14 bases between the two germline ends. The CDR3 has 11 residues. Per germline, CDR1 SGHKS and CDR2 YYEKEE (reference sequence). In DNA, the CDR3 is TGTGCCAGCAGCCCTCGAGAGGAACTCACCTTC. Translated: CASSPREELTF.

The rearrangement joins TRBV4-1 to TRBJ1-2; weak D call: TRBD1 (6 bases). The CDR3 totals 14 residues. V dropped 0 bases and J dropped 7 bases, with 12 bases sitting between them. CDR1 MGHRA and CDR2 YSYEKL come from the germline V gene. The CDR3: CASSQDSGGSGYTF. CDR3 nucleotide sequence: TGCGCCAGCAGCCAAGATTCGGGGGGCTCTGGCTACACCTTC.

The chain joins TRBV28 to TRBJ2-4; 9 bases map to TRBD1. The J call may be wrong; the DNA end is better matched by TRBJ2-7. Germline CDR1 and CDR2: MDHEN and SYDVKM. CDR3 length: 14 residues. The DNA of the CDR3 is TGTGCCAGCAGTTTTGGGGACAGGGAGCACGAGCAGTACTTC. This sequence encodes CASSFGDREHEQYF.

J is TRBJ1-2 and V is TRBV6-2 or TRBV6-3; 8 nucleotides line up with TRBD1. CDR3 length: 12 amino acids. J was trimmed by 7 bases and V by 5 bases; bases with no gene match: 3. CDR1 and CDR2 from the germline V gene are MNHEY and SVGEGT. As DNA, the CDR3 is TGTGCCAGCAGTCCAGACAGGGGTGGCTACACCTTC. Translating it yields CASSPDRGGYTF.

The chain carries TRBV12-3 or TRBV12-4 and TRBJ1-1; 7 positions match TRBD1. This CDR3 is 14 amino acids long. Trimming took 7 bases from V and 0 from J; bases not matched to a gene: 5. The CDR3 DNA reads as TGTGCCAGCACCCTCACAGGGGTGAACACTGAAGCTTTCTTT. It specifies CASTLTGVNTEAFF.

The chain links TRBV5-1 to TRBJ2-1; 8 positions agree with TRBD1. Germline CDR1 reads SGHRS; CDR2 reads YFSETQ. The CDR3 contains 16 residues. The junction had 13 bases not matched to a gene; V was cut back by 4 bases and J by 7 bases. As DNA, the CDR3 is TGCGCCAGCAGCGTCAATGGACAGGGTGGAGGGAATGAGCAGTTCTTC. This sequence encodes CASSVNGQGGGNEQFF. Using reference TRBV5-1 and TRBJ2-1 for the parts outside the CDR3, the full variable domain is KAGVTQTPRYLIKTRGQQVTLSCSPISGHRSVSWYQQTPGQGLQFLFEYFSETQRNKGNFPGRFSGRQFSNSRSEMNVSTLELGDSALYLCASSVNGQGGGNEQFFGPGTRLTVL.

The chain carries TRBV7-9 and TRBJ2-7; D ambiguous. From germline, CDR1 is SEHNR and CDR2 FQNEAQ (reference sequence). CDR3 length equals 15 residues. V was shortened by 3 bases and J by 5 bases, with 17 bases between the two germline ends. The CDR3, as DNA: TGTGCCAGCAGCTTTGCCGGACGCAGAACCCACGAGCAGTACTTC. Translating it yields CASSFAGRRTHEQYF.

CDR3 loop: CASSVENEQFF. The CDR3 DNA sequence: TGTGCCAGCAGTGTAGAAAATGAGCAGTTCTTC. The chain employs TRBV6-1 and TRBJ2-1; no clear D. This CDR3 has 11 amino acids. Trimming shortened V by 4 bases and J by 7 bases, and 5 bases separated the two germline ends. The germline gives CDR1 MNHNS, CDR2 SASEGT.

V gene TRBV28 combines with J gene TRBJ2-3, with 8 bases lining up with TRBD2. The CDR3 contains 17 residues. V lost 3 bases to trimming and J lost 3 bases; unmatched junction nucleotides: 11. The germline V gene has CDR1 MDHEN and CDR2 SYDVKM. The CDR3 is CASSLGLSSGLTDTQYF. The CDR3 region has the DNA TGTGCCAGCAGTTTGGGTTTATCTAGCGGGCTTACAGATACGCAGTATTTT.

This clonotype turned up a few times. V usage is TRBV7-9 and J usage is TRBJ2-3; TRBD2 matches 12 bases. Trimming took 2 bases from V and 1 from J; bases not matched to a gene: 4. The CDR3 consists of 17 residues. CDR1 is SEHNR, CDR2 FQNEAQ, per germline (reference sequence). CDR3 sequence (DNA): TGTGCCAGCAGCTTACAGCTAGCGGGAGGGCGCACAGATACGCAGTATTTT. This encodes CASSLQLAGGRTDTQYF.

The rearrangement joins TRBV30 to TRBJ2-7; perhaps TRBD2 as D (6 bases). Germline V lookup: CDR1 GTSNPN, CDR2 SVGIG (reference sequence). The ends were cut back, 0 bases at V and 0 bases at J, with 12 bases in the middle. The CDR3 has 15 residues. In DNA form, the CDR3 reads TGTGCCTGGAGTGTTCAAGTCGGGAGCTCCTACGAGCAGTACTTC. Encoded protein: CAWSVQVGSSYEQYF.

V usage is TRBV7-8 and J usage is TRBJ2-5, with 8 bases matching TRBD1. CDR3 length equals 15 residues. V shed 5 bases, J shed 2 bases, and the junction held 7 bases outside the gene matches. From germline, CDR1 is SGHVS and CDR2 FQNEAQ. The CDR3 sequence: CASSAGTGLQETQYF. The CDR3 DNA reads TGTGCCAGCAGCGCCGGGACAGGTCTACAAGAGACCCAGTACTTC.

The gene calls are TRBV9 and TRBJ2-5; a weak D match, TRBD2 (5 bases). The CDR3 contains 15 residues. Deletions cut 0 bases from V and 5 bases from J, with 14 bases between. CDR1 SGDLS and CDR2 YYNGEE come from the germline V gene. In DNA, the CDR3 is TGTGCCAGCAGCGTAGACCCGGGATATGAGGAGACCCAGTACTTC. It yields the protein CASSVDPGYEETQYF.

The chain has TRBV20-1 and TRBJ2-1; D possibly corresponds to TRBD2 (6 bases). The length of the CDR3 is 10 residues. Germline V CDR1 and CDR2: DFQATT, SNEGSKA (reference sequence). V was pared by 7 bases and J by 6 bases, with 7 bases between. The CDR3 DNA follows: TGCAGTGGACTAGGCAATGAGCAGTTCTTC. Translated: CSGLGNEQFF.

J is TRBJ2-1 and V is TRBV29-1, with TRBD2 identical over 8 bases. J lost 2 bases, V lost 2 bases, and 5 bases had no gene match. The CDR3 extends over 15 amino acids. Germline V lookup: CDR1 SQVTM, CDR2 ANQGSEA. CDR3 bases: TGCAGCGTTGAATCACTAGCGGAGCCCTACAATGAGCAGTTCTTC. Its translation: CSVESLAEPYNEQFF.

The chain couples TRBV9 to TRBJ1-1; no reliable D call. This CDR3 spans 15 amino acids. V dropped 3 bases and J dropped 0 bases, with 12 bases sitting between them. Germline V CDR1 and CDR2: SGDLS, YYNGEE. The CDR3 region has the DNA TGTGCCAGCAGCGAGGAGGGTGGGGTGAACACTGAAGCTTTCTTT. Amino acids: CASSEEGGVNTEAFF.

The chain couples TRBV6-1 to TRBJ2-5; 7 positions match TRBD1. Germline V gene sequence: CDR1 MNHNS, CDR2 SASEGT. The CDR3 runs to 14 residues. The junction had 4 bases not matched to a gene; V was cut back by 4 bases and J by 2 bases. CDR3 region: CASSVDRAQETQYF. Written as DNA, the CDR3 is TGTGCCAGCAGTGTCGACAGGGCACAAGAGACCCAGTACTTC.

This chain links TRBV5-1 with TRBJ2-7, with 9 bases matching TRBD1. The CDR3 contains 12 residues. Germline V gene lookup returns CDR1 SGHRS and CDR2 YFSETQ. J gave up 6 bases and V 4 bases, and 2 bases lay outside the gene matches. CDR3 bases: TGCGCCAGCAGCGAACAGGGGGCCGAGCAGTACTTC. This encodes CASSEQGAEQYF.

The rearrangement joins TRBV5-1 to TRBJ1-3; D is perhaps TRBD1 (6 bases). The germline CDR1 and CDR2 sequences are SGHRS and YFSETQ. Trimming took 0 bases from V and 7 from J, leaving 14 bases between them. The CDR3 is 15 residues long. The CDR3 nucleotides are TGCGCCAGCAGCTTGGAGGGGACAAGAGGCAACACCATATATTTT. It is translated as CASSLEGTRGNTIYF.

This clonotype was found a few times. The rearrangement joins TRBV19 to TRBJ2-6, with a tentative D call TRBD1 (6 bases). The ends were cut back, 5 bases at V and 2 bases at J, with 7 bases in the middle. This CDR3 spans 14 amino acids. Germline CDR1 reads LNHDA; CDR2 reads SQIVND (reference sequence). The CDR3 here is CASSPGAGANVLTF. CDR3 nucleotide sequence: TGTGCCAGTAGTCCAGGGGCTGGGGCCAACGTCCTGACTTTC.

The V and J genes are TRBV14 and TRBJ2-3; 8 nucleotides align to TRBD1. V shed 5 bases, J shed 1 base, and the junction held 8 bases outside the gene matches. This CDR3 comprises 16 residues. Germline V lookup: CDR1 SGHDN, CDR2 FVKESK. CDR3 sequence (DNA): TGTGCCAGCAGCAGATCCGACAGGGGTGGCACAGATACGCAGTATTTT. Amino acid sequence: CASSRSDRGGTDTQYF.

This clonotype turned up a few times. The rearrangement uses TRBV6-5 and TRBJ2-6, with D uncertain. The V and J ends lost 0 bases and 4 bases respectively, with 7 bases between them. There are 15 residues in the CDR3. Germline lookup yields CDR1 MNHEY and CDR2 SVGAGI. The CDR3 DNA is TGTGCCAGCAGTTACTCGCAAACGGGGGCCAACGTCCTGACTTTC. Residues: CASSYSQTGANVLTF.

The chain joins TRBV2 to TRBJ1-2; no firm D call. Germline lookup yields CDR1 SNHLY and CDR2 FYNNEI. V dropped 4 bases and J dropped 2 bases, with 8 bases sitting between them. This CDR3 region has 13 residues. The CDR3 nucleotides read TGTGCCAGCAGTGGCAGCTGGAACTATGGCTACACCTTC. Protein sequence: CASSGSWNYGYTF.

This clonotype occurred once. The chain combines TRBV12-3 or TRBV12-4 with TRBJ1-5, with a tentative D call TRBD1 (5 bases). Trimming stripped 4 bases from V and 0 bases from J, with 10 bases between. The CDR3 has 15 amino acids. The CDR3 nucleotides read TGTGCCAGCAGTTCCGGGGGAAGTAGCAATCAGCCCCAGCATTTT. Translation gives CASSSGGSSNQPQHF.

The V gene is TRBV10-3, the J gene TRBJ2-5; 8 bases fit TRBD1. CDR3 length equals 15 residues. Germline values: CDR1 ENHRY, CDR2 SYGVKD. V was pared by 4 bases and J by 1 base, with 5 bases of the junction left unmatched. This CDR3 is CAISGGGTGQETQYF. CDR3 bases: TGTGCCATCAGTGGAGGCGGGACAGGCCAAGAGACCCAGTACTTC.

The genes are TRBV27 and TRBJ1-5, with no clear D. The germline V and J ends were trimmed by 2 bases and 0 bases, with 5 bases remaining between them. CDR1 and CDR2 (germline): MNHEY, SMNVEV (reference sequence). CDR3 length: 14 residues. CDR3 nucleotides: TGTGCCAGCAGTTTAAAGTATAGCAATCAGCCCCAGCATTTT. Its protein product is CASSLKYSNQPQHF.

This chain uses TRBV7-2 with TRBJ2-5, with 8 positions matching TRBD2. The CDR3 runs to 17 residues. J gave up 11 bases and V 2 bases, and 19 bases lay outside the gene matches. Germline-derived CDR1 and CDR2 are SGHTA and FQGNSA. Written as DNA, the CDR3 is TGTGCCAGCAGCTTAAACCCCCCGAGCGGGAGTCACAATGAGCAGTACTTC. Protein sequence: CASSLNPPSGSHNEQYF.

V and J are TRBV29-1 and TRBJ2-4; the match to TRBD1 covers 9 bases. The J call is doubtful: the DNA matches TRBJ2-7 better. CDR1 SQVTM and CDR2 ANQGSEA come from the germline V gene. This CDR3 has 13 amino acids. CDR3 in DNA: TGCAGCGGAGGACAGGGGCTGCTATACGAGCAGTACTTC. It is translated as CSGGQGLLYEQYF.